These 9 T cell receptor beta chains were all obtained from the same sample, sequenced in a study of radiation and T cells in renal cell carcinoma. Time point described: blood 2 weeks post-SBRT. Regarding treatment: 15 Gy SBRT to primary tumor, nephrectomy 4 weeks later. TCRdb's copy holds only in-frame clones and misses some; the assay was immunoSEQ multiplex PCR. The sample has about 130,000 clones, roughly 91% seen once. The input for sequencing was blood, taken from a patient whose treatment included radiotherapy and nephrectomy. The source of these receptors is a woman in her sixties or seventies with renal cell carcinoma.

This clone was detected only once. The gene calls are TRBV2 and TRBJ1-6; TRBD1 matches 7 bases. The CDR3 has 14 residues. Germline V lookup: CDR1 SNHLY, CDR2 FYNNEI. V lost 4 bases to trimming and J lost 9 bases; unmatched junction nucleotides: 6. The CDR3 here is CASSVRGPGSPLHF. DNA for the CDR3: TGTGCCAGCAGTGTGAGGGGGCCCGGTTCACCCCTCCACTTT.

This sequence joins TRBV7-6 and TRBJ2-3; 9 bases map to TRBD1. V lost 5 bases and J lost 2; bases outside the gene matches: 8. CDR3 length equals 16 residues. Germline values: CDR1 SGHVS, CDR2 FNYEAQ. DNA of the CDR3: TGTGCCAGCAGCCCGTTGACAGGGGGGTACACAGATACGCAGTATTTT. Translating it yields CASSPLTGGYTDTQYF. Looking up the rest from reference TRBV7-6 and TRBJ2-3 gives the full variable domain: GAGVSQSPRYKVTKRGQDVALRCDPISGHVSLYWYRQALGQGPEFLTYFNYEAQQDKSGLPNDRFSAERPEGSISTLTIQRTEQRDSAMYRCASSPLTGGYTDTQYFGPGTRLTVL.

The chain uses TRBV11-3 and TRBJ1-6; D may be TRBD1 (5 bases). CDR3 length: 14 residues. V shed 7 bases and J shed 10 bases, with 17 bases lying between them. CDR1 SGHNT and CDR2 YENEEA come from the germline V gene. The CDR3 loop reads CASTIGAGESPLHF. CDR3 DNA sequence: TGTGCCAGCACCATAGGGGCTGGAGAATCACCCCTCCACTTT.

The chain carries TRBV5-1 and TRBJ2-5; possible D gene TRBD2, 6 bases. V was clipped by 3 bases and J by 2 bases, with 14 bases between them. The germline V gene encodes CDR1 SGHRS and CDR2 YFSETQ. There are 15 residues in the CDR3. The CDR3 DNA follows: TGCGCCAGCAGCTACAAACTAGCCCCGCAAGAGACCCAGTACTTC. Translating gives CASSYKLAPQETQYF.

This chain uses TRBV30 with TRBJ1-4; 7 bases match TRBD1. Trimming cost V 4 bases and J 6 bases; bases outside gene matches: 5. The CDR3 length is 13 residues. CDR1 and CDR2 (germline): GTSNPN, SVGIG (reference sequence). CDR3 amino acids: CAWKQGRDEKLFF. The DNA of the CDR3 is TGTGCCTGGAAACAGGGGCGGGATGAAAAACTGTTTTTT.

This clone was picked up one time. This chain connects TRBV6-6 to TRBJ1-2, with D possibly matching TRBD1 (6 bases). CDR3 size: 15 residues. CDR1 is MNHNY and CDR2 is SVGAGI in the germline V gene (reference sequence). The ends were cut back, 8 bases at V and 1 base at J, with 17 bases in the middle. CDR3 sequence reads: CASRARTADNYGYTF. DNA for the CDR3: TGTGCCAGCCGAGCGCGGACAGCCGATAACTATGGCTACACCTTC.

The J gene is TRBJ1-2, the V gene TRBV28, with D maybe TRBD1 (6 bases). Trimming took off 8 bases at V and 4 bases at J, with 20 bases between the two ends. The germline V gene encodes CDR1 MDHEN and CDR2 SYDVKM. The CDR3 is 15 residues long. The CDR3: CASQGGGGKIYGYTF. DNA for the CDR3: TGTGCCAGCCAGGGTGGAGGGGGTAAGATCTATGGCTACACCTTC.

The rearrangement links TRBV30 to TRBJ2-1; D is perhaps TRBD1 (5 bases). The ends were cut back, 4 bases at V and 6 bases at J, with 19 bases in the middle. CDR3 length equals 15 residues. Germline CDR1 GTSNPN, CDR2 SVGIG (reference sequence). The CDR3 is CAWTWGRVTGNEQFF. CDR3 nucleotide sequence: TGTGCCTGGACCTGGGGCAGGGTCACGGGCAATGAGCAGTTCTTC.

The chain uses TRBV7-8 and TRBJ2-3; D remains ambiguous. This CDR3 is 15 amino acids long. Trimming took 2 bases from V and 2 from J, leaving 11 bases between them. The germline CDR1 and CDR2 sequences are SGHVS and FQNEAQ. DNA for the CDR3: TGTGCCAGCAGCTTACGAAGGACCCCCACAGATACGCAGTATTTT. This encodes CASSLRRTPTDTQYF.